This TCR beta chain was found in a study of blood T cells in healthy people across ages. There are 12 residues in the CDR3. V was trimmed by 4 bases and J by 3 bases, leaving 9 bases between them. Germline loops: CDR1 GTSNPN, CDR2 SVGIG (reference sequence). The use of a sample-barcoded 5' primer and a J-beta primer mix characterized a second PCR of roughly 6 to 12 cycles. Using its own MiXCR run on the 5' RACE reads, TCRdb lists one record per CDR3 protein. The sample lists hundreds of thousands of distinct CDR3 sequences, roughly 50% seen once, with roughly 34% in the top ten. Study-wide results and limits: Roughly linear declines in TCR beta diversity per million T cells occurred with age. PBMC samples, being unsorted, prevented any conclusive comparison of naive and antigen-experienced cells. Aged donors had fewer naive CD4+ cells and lower diversity than long-lived donors.

Each donor was a healthy Caucasian individual from Russia, aged roughly 6 to 100. Concerning this clonotype itself: Its antigen is not identified.

This TCR was sampled from a woman aged 60-75 years in good health. Sequenced input: blood. This chain uses TRBV30 with TRBJ2-5; D is unclear. The CDR3 region is CAWTLTEETQYF. The CDR3 DNA follows: TGTGCCTGGACTTTGACGGAAGAGACCCAGTACTTC. The variable domain in full, with the rest retrieved from reference TRBV30 and TRBJ2-5, is SQTIHQWPATLVQPVGSPLSLECTVEGTSNPNLYWYRQAAGRGLQLLFYSVGIGQISSEVPQNLSASRPQDRQFILSSKKLLLSDSGFYLCAWTLTEETQYFGPGTRLLVL.